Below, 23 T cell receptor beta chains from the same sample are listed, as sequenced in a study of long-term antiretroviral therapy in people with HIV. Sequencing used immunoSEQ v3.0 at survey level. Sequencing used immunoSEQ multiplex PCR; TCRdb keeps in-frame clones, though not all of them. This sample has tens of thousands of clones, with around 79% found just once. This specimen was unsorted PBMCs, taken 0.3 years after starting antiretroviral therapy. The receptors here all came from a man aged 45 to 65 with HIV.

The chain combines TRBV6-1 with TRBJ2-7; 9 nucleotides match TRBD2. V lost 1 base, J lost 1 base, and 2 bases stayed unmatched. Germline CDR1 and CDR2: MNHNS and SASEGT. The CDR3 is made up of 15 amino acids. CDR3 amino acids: CASSEVAGASYEQYF. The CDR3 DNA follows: TGTGCCAGCAGTGAAGTAGCGGGAGCTTCCTACGAGCAGTACTTC.

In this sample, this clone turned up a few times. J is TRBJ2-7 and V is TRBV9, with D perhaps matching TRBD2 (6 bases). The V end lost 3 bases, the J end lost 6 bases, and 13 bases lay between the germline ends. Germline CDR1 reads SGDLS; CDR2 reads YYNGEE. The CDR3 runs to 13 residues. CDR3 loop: CASSAGGGTEQYF. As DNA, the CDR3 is TGTGCCAGCAGCGCCGGCGGAGGGACCGAGCAGTACTTC.

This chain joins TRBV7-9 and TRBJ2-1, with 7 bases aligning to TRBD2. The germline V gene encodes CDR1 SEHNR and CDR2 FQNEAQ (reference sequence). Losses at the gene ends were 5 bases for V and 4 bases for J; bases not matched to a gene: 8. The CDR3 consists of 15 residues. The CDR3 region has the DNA TGTGCCAGCAGCCCCCCCGGGGGGAGTTACAATGAGCAGTTCTTC. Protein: CASSPPGGSYNEQFF.

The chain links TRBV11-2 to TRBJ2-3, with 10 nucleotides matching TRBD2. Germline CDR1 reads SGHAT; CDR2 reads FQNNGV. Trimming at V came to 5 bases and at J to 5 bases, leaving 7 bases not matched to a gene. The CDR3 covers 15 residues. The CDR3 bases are TGTGCCAGCAGCCGCCTAGCGGGAGTGTTAGATACGCAGTATTTT. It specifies CASSRLAGVLDTQYF.

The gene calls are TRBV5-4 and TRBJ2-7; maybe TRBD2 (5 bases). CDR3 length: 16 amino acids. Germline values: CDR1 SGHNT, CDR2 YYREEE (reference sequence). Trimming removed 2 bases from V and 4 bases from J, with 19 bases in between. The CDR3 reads CASSFLPDSSPYEQYF. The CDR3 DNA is TGTGCCAGCAGCTTTCTCCCGGACTCGAGTCCTTACGAGCAGTACTTC.

CDR3 sequence reads: CASSQSVAGGPDEQFF. CDR3 nucleotide sequence: TGCGCCAGCAGCCAATCCGTAGCGGGAGGGCCTGATGAGCAGTTCTTC. The rearrangement uses TRBV4-3 and TRBJ2-1, with 11 nucleotides matching TRBD2. The length of the CDR3 is 16 residues. CDR1 LGHNA and CDR2 YSLEER come from the germline V gene. V lost 2 bases to trimming and J lost 8 bases; unmatched junction nucleotides: 8.

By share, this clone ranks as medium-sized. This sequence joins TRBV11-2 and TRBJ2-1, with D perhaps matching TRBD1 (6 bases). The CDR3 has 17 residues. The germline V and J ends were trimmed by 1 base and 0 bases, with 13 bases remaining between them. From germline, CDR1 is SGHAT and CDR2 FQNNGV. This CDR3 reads CASSLALGGSSYNEQFF. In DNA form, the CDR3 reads TGTGCCAGCAGCTTAGCCCTAGGGGGTAGCTCCTACAATGAGCAGTTCTTC.

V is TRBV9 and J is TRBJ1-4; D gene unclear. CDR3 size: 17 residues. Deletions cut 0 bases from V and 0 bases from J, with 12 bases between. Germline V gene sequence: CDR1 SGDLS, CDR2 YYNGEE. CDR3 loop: CASSVGGPLATNEKLFF. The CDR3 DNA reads TGTGCCAGCAGCGTAGGAGGCCCCCTTGCAACTAATGAAAAACTGTTTTTT. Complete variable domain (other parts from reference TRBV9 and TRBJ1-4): DSGVTQTPKHLITATGQRVTLRCSPRSGDLSVYWYQQSLDQGLQFLIQYYNGEERAKGNILERFSAQQFPDLHSELNLSSLELGDSALYFCASSVGGPLATNEKLFFGSGTQLSVL.

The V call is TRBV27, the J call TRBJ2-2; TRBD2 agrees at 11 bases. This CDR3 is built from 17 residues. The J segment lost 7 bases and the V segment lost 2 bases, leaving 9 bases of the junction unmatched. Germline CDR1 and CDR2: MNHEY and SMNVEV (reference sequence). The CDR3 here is CASSLSGSGRGDGELFF. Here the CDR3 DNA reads TGTGCCAGCAGTTTAAGTGGTAGCGGGAGGGGAGACGGGGAGCTGTTTTTT.

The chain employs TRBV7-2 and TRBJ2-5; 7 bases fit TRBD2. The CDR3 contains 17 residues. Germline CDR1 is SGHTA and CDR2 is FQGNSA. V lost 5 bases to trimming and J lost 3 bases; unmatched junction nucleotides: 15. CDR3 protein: CASSPHMAGEGEETQYF. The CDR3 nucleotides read TGTGCCAGCAGCCCCCACATGGCGGGAGAAGGGGAAGAGACCCAGTACTTC.

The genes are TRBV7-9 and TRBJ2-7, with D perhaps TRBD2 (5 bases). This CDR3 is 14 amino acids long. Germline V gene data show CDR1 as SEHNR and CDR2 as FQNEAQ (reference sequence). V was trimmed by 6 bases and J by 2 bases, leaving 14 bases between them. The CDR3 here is CASRPSPGAYEQYF. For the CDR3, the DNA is TGTGCCAGCAGGCCTTCCCCCGGGGCCTACGAGCAGTACTTC.

The CDR3 protein is CASSQGRQGGYEQYF. The CDR3 DNA follows: TGCGCCAGCAGCCAAGGTCGACAGGGCGGCTACGAGCAGTACTTC. This chain uses TRBV4-3 with TRBJ2-7, with TRBD1 identical over 7 bases. Per the germline V gene, CDR1 is LGHNA and CDR2 is YSLEER. The trim removed 1 base at V and 3 bases at J, leaving 6 bases unmatched. The CDR3 runs 15 residues.

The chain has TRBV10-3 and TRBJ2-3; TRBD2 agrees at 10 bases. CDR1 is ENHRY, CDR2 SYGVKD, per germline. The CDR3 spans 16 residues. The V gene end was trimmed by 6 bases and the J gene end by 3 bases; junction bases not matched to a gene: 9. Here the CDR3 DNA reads TGTGCCATCAGACACCCTAGCGGGAGCTCGACAGATACGCAGTATTTT. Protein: CAIRHPSGSSTDTQYF.

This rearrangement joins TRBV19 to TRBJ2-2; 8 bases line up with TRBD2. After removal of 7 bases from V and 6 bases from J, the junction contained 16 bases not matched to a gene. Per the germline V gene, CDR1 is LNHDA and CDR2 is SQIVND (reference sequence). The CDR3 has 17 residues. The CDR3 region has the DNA TGTGCCAGTACCGGGGGCGGGAGGACCTTAGGGCCCGGGGAGCTGTTTTTT. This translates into CASTGGGRTLGPGELFF. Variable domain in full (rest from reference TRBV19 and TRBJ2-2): DGGITQSPKYLFRKEGQNVTLSCEQNLNHDAMYWYRQDPGQGLRLIYYSQIVNDFQKGDIAEGYSVSREKKESFPLTVTSAQKNPTAFYLCASTGGGRTLGPGELFFGEGSRLTVL.

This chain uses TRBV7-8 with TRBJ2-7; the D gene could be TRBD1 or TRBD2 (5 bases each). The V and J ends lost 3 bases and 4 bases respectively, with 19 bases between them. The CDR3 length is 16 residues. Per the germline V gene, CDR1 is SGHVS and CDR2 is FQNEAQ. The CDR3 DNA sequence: TGTGCCAGCAGCTTCTTTCAACCGGGGCCTTCGTACGAGCAGTACTTC. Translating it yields CASSFFQPGPSYEQYF. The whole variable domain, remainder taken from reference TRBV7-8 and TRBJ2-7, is GAGVSQSPRYKVAKRGQDVALRCDPISGHVSLFWYQQALGQGPEFLTYFQNEAQLDKSGLPSDRFFAERPEGSVSTLKIQRTQQEDSAVYLCASSFFQPGPSYEQYFGPGTRLTVT.

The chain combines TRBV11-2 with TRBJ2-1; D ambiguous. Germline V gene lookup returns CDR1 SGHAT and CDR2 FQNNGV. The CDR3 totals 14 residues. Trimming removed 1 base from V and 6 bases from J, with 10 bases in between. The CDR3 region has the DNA TGTGCCAGCAGCTTAGCCTTGAGTCCCAATGAGCAGTTCTTC. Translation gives CASSLALSPNEQFF. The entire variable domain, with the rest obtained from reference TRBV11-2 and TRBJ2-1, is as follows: EAGVAQSPRYKIIEKRQSVAFWCNPISGHATLYWYQQILGQGPKLLIQFQNNGVVDDSQLPKDRFSAERLKGVDSTLKIQPAKLEDSAVYLCASSLALSPNEQFFGPGTRLTVL.

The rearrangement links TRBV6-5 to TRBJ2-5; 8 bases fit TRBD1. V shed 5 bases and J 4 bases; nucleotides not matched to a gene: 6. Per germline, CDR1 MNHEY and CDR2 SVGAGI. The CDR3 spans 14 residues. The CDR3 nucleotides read TGTGCCAGCAGTGAATCAGGGGGCCGAGAGACCCAGTACTTC. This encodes CASSESGGRETQYF.

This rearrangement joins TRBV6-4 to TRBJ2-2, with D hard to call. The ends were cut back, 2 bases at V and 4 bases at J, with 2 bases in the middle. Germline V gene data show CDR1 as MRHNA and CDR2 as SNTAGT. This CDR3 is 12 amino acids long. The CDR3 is CASSDPTGELFF. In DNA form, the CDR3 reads TGTGCCAGCAGTGACCCCACCGGGGAGCTGTTTTTT.

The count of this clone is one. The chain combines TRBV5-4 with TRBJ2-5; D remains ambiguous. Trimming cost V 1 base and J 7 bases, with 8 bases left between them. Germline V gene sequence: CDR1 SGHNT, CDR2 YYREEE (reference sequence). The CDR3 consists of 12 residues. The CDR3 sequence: CASSLPGGTQYF. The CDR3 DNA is TGTGCCAGCAGCTTGCCCGGTGGGACCCAGTACTTC.

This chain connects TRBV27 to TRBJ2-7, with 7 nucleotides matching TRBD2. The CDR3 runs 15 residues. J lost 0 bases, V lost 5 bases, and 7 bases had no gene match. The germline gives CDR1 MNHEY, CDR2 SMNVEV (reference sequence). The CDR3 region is CASSERGGGSYEQYF. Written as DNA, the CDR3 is TGTGCCAGCAGTGAAAGGGGCGGGGGCTCCTACGAGCAGTACTTC.

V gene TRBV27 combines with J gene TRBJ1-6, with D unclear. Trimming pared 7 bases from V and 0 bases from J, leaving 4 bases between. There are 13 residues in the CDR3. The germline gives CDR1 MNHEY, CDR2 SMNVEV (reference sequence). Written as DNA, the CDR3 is TGTGCCAGCACCTTCTCCTATAATTCACCCCTCCACTTT. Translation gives CASTFSYNSPLHF.

The CDR3 DNA is TGTGCCAGCAGCTTAGCATCCGGAGGCGTTGGAAACACCATATATTTT. It encodes CASSLASGGVGNTIYF. This chain links TRBV7-2 with TRBJ1-3, with D hard to call. V lost 0 bases to trimming and J lost 3 bases, with 12 bases between them. The germline gives CDR1 SGHTA, CDR2 FQGNSA. This CDR3 is built from 16 residues.

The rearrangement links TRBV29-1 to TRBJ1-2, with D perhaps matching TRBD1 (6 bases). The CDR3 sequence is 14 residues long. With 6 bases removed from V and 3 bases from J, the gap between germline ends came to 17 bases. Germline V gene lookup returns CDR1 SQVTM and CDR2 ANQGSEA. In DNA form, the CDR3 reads TGCAGCGTCCCTCCAGGACAGTCTGACTATGGCTACACCTTC. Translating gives CSVPPGQSDYGYTF.